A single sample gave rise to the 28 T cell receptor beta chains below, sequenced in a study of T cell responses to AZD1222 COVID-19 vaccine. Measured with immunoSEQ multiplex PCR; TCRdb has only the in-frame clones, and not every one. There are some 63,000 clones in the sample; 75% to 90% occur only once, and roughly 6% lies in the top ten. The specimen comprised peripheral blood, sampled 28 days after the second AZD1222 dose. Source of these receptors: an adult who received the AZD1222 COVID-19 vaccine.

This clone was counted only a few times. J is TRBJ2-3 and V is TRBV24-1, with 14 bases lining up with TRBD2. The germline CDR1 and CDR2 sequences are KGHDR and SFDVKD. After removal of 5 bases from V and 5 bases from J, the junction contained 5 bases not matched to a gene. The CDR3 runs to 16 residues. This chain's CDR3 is CATSGGLAGVEDTQYF. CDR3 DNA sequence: TGTGCCACCAGTGGGGGACTAGCGGGAGTTGAAGATACGCAGTATTTT.

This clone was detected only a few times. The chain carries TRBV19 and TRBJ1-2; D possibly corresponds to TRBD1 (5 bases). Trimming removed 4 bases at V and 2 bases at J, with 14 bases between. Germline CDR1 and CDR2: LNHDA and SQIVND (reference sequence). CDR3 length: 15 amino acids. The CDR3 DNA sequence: TGTGCCAGTAGTAGGCCAGGGAGGGCAAACTATGGCTACACCTTC. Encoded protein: CASSRPGRANYGYTF.

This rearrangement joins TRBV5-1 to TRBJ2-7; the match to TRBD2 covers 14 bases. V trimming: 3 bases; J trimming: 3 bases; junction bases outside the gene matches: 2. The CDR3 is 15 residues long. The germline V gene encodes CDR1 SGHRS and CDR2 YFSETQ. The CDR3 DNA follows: TGCGCCAGCAGCTACGGGACTAGCGGGAGCTACGAGCAGTACTTC. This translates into CASSYGTSGSYEQYF.

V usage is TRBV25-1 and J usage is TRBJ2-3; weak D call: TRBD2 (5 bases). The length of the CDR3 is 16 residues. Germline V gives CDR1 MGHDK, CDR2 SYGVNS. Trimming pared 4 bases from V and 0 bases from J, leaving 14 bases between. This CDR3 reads CASSARAGESTDTQYF. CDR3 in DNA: TGTGCCAGCAGTGCCCGCGCCGGGGAGAGCACAGATACGCAGTATTTT.

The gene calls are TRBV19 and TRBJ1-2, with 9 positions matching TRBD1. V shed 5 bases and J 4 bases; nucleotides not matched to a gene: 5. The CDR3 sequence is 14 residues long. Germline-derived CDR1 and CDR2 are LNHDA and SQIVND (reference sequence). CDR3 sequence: CASSRDRALYGYTF. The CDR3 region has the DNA TGTGCCAGTAGTCGGGACAGGGCCCTCTATGGCTACACCTTC.

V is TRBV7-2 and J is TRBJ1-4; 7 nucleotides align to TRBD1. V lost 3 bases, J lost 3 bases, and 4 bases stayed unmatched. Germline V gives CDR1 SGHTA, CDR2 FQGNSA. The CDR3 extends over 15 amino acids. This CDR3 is CASSLAGGANEKLFF. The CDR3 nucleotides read TGTGCCAGCAGCTTGGCAGGGGGAGCTAATGAAAAACTGTTTTTT.

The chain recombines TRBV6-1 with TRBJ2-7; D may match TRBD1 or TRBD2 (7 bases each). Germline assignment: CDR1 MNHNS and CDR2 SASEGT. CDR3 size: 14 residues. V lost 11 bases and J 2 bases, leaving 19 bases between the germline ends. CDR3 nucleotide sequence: TGTGCCGGGAAAAGACAGGGAGGGACCTACGAGCAGTACTTC. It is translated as CAGKRQGGTYEQYF.

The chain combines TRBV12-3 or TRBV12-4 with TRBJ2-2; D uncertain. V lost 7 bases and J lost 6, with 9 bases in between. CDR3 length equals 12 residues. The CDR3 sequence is CASKPWAGELFF. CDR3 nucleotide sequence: TGTGCCAGCAAGCCCTGGGCCGGGGAGCTGTTTTTT.

CDR3 protein: CASSLVGSYNEQFF. CDR3 DNA sequence: TGCGCCAGCAGCTTGGTGGGCAGCTACAATGAGCAGTTCTTC. The chain couples TRBV5-1 to TRBJ2-1; D gene ambiguous. CDR1 is SGHRS and CDR2 is YFSETQ in the germline V gene. Trimming pared 0 bases from V and 3 bases from J, leaving 7 bases between. CDR3 size: 14 residues.

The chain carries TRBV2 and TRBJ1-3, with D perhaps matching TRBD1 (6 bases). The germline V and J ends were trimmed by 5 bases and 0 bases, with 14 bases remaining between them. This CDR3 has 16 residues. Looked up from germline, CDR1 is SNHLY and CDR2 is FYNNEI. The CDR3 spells CASSQGPVPSGNTIYF. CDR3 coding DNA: TGTGCCAGCAGTCAGGGGCCGGTTCCCTCTGGAAACACCATATATTTT.

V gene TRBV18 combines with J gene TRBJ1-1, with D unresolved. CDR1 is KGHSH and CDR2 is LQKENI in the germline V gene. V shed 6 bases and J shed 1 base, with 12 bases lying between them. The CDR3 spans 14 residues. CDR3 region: CASSRKDKNTEAFF. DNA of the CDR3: TGTGCCAGCTCGCGCAAAGACAAGAACACTGAAGCTTTCTTT.

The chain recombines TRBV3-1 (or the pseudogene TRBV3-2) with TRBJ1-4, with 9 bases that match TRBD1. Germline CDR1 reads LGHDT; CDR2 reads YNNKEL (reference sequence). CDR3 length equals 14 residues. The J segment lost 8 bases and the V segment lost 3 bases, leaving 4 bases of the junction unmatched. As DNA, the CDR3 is TGTGCCAGCAGCCAGGACAGGGGCTACGAAAAACTGTTTTTT. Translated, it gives CASSQDRGYEKLFF.

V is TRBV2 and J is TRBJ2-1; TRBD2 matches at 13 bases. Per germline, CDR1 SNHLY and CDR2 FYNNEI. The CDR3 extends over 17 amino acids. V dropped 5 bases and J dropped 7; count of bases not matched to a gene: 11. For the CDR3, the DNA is TGTGCCAGCAGTACACTACTAGCGGGAGGGCCGAGGAATGAGCAGTTCTTC. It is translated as CASSTLLAGGPRNEQFF. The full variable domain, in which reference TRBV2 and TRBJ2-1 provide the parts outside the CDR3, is EPEVTQTPSHQVTQMGQEVILRCVPISNHLYFYWYRQILGQKVEFLVSFYNNEISEKSEIFDDQFSVERPDGSNFTLKIRSTKLEDSAMYFCASSTLLAGGPRNEQFFGPGTRLTVL.

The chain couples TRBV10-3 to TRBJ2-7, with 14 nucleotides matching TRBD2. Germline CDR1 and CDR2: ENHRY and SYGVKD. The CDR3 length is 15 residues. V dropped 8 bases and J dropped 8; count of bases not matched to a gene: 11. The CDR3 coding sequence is TGTGCCATCGGAACTTCCGGGACTAGCGGGAGTAAGCAGTACTTC. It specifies CAIGTSGTSGSKQYF.

CDR3 DNA sequence: TGTGCCAGCAGCCTTGGGGGGAGCTCTGGAAACACCATATATTTT. Translated: CASSLGGSSGNTIYF. V is TRBV7-2 and J is TRBJ1-3; D might be TRBD1 (5 bases). V was pared by 5 bases and J by 0 bases, with 11 bases between. This CDR3 has 15 amino acids. CDR1 is SGHTA, CDR2 FQGNSA, per germline.

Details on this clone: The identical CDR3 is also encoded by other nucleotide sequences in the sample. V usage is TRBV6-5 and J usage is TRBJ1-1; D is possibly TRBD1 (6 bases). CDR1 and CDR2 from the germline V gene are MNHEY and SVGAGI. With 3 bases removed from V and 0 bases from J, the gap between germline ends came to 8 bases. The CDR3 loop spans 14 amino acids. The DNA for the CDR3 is TGTGCCAGCAGTTATGGGGGCGTGAACACTGAAGCTTTCTTT. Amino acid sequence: CASSYGGVNTEAFF.

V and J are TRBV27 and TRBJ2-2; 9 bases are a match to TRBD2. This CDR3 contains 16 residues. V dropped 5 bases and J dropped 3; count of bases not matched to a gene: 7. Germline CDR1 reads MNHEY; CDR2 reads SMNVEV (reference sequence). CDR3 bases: TGTGCCAGCAGTCCGCAACTAGCGGGTTACACCGGGGAGCTGTTTTTT. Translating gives CASSPQLAGYTGELFF.

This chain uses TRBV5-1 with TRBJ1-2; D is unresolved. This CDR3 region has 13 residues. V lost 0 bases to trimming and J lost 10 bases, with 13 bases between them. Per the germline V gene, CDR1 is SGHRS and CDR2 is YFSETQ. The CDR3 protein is CASSLAEDLIYTF. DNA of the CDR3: TGCGCCAGCAGCTTGGCCGAAGACTTAATCTACACCTTC. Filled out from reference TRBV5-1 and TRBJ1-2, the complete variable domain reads KAGVTQTPRYLIKTRGQQVTLSCSPISGHRSVSWYQQTPGQGLQFLFEYFSETQRNKGNFPGRFSGRQFSNSRSEMNVSTLELGDSALYLCASSLAEDLIYTFGSGTRLTVV.

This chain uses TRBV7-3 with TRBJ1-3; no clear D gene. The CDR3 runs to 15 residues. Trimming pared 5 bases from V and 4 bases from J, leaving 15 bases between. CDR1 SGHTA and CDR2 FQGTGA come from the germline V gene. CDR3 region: CASSPYRGSGNTIYF. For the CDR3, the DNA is TGTGCCAGCAGCCCCTACCGGGGATCAGGAAACACCATATATTTT.

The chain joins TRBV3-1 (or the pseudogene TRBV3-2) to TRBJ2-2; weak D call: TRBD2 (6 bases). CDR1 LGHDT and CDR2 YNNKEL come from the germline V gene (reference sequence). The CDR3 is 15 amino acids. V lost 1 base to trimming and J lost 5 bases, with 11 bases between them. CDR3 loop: CASSQGPGATGELFF. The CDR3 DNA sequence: TGTGCCAGCAGCCAAGGCCCGGGAGCTACCGGGGAGCTGTTTTTT.

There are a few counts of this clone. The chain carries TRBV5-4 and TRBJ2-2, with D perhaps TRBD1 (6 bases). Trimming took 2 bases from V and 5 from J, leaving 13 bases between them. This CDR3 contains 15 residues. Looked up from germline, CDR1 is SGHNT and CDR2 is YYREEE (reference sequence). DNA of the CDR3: TGTGCCAGCAGCTTATCCAGGGGTGGAACCGGGGAGCTGTTTTTT. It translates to CASSLSRGGTGELFF.

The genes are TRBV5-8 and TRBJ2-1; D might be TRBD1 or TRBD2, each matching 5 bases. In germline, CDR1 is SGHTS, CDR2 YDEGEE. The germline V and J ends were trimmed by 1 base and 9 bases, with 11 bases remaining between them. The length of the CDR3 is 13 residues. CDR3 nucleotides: TGTGCCAGCAGCTTGAGTGGGGCGGGTGAGCAGTTCTTC. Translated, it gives CASSLSGAGEQFF.

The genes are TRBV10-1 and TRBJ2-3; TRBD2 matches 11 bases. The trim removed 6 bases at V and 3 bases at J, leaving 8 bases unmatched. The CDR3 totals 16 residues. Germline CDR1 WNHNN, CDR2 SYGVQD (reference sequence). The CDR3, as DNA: TGCGCCAGCAGCGGTTCTACTAGCGGGAGTACAGATACGCAGTATTTT. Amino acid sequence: CASSGSTSGSTDTQYF.

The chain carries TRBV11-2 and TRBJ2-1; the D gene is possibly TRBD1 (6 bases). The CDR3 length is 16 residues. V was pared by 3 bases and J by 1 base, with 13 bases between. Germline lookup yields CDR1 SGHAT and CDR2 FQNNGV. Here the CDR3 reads CASSFLTGISYNEQFF. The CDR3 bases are TGTGCCAGCAGCTTTCTCACAGGGATTTCCTACAATGAGCAGTTCTTC.

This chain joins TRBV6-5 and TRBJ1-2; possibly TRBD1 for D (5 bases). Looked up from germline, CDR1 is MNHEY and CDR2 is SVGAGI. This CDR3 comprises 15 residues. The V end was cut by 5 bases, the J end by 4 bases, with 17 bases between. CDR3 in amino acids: CASSRDSGMGYGYTF. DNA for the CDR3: TGTGCCAGCAGTAGAGACAGCGGCATGGGCTATGGCTACACCTTC.

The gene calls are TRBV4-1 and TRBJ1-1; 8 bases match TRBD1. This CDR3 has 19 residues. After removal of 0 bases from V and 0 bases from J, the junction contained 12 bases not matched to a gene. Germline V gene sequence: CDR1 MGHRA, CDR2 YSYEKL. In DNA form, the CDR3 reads TGCGCCAGCAGCCAAGATTCCGGGACAACAGGGGGGATGAACACTGAAGCTTTCTTT. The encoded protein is CASSQDSGTTGGMNTEAFF.

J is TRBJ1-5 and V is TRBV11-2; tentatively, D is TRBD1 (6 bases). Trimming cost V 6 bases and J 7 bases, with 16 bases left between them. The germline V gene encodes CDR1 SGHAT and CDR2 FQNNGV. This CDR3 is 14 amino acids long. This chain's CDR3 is CASSLSGVKQPQHF. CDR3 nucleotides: TGTGCCAGCAGTCTATCAGGGGTCAAGCAGCCCCAGCATTTT.

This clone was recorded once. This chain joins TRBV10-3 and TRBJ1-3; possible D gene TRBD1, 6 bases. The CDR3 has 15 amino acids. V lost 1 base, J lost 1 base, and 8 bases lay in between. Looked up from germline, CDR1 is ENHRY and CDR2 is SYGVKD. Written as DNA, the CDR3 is TGTGCCATCAGTGAGTTTACAGGGTCTGGAAACACCATATATTTT. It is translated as CAISEFTGSGNTIYF.